This T cell receptor (beta chain) is from a study of blood T cell repertoires in COVID-19. Only in-frame clones appear in the TCRdb table, and some are missing; sequencing was by immunoSEQ multiplex PCR. Of around 50,000 clones in the sample, around 87% were seen once. Seattle's cohort entered during active infection and was followed longitudinally. This receptor was identified in a woman in her fifties or sixties with COVID-19, enrolled during active disease. Source material: peripheral blood.

The CDR3 spells CASSQDRAGFRTDTQYF. The CDR3 DNA reads as TGTGCCAGCAGCCAAGATCGAGCGGGATTCCGGACAGATACGCAGTATTTT. The genes are TRBV3-1 (or the pseudogene TRBV3-2) and TRBJ2-3; TRBD2 aligns across 7 bases. The germline V gene encodes CDR1 LGHDT and CDR2 YNNKEL (reference sequence). CDR3 size: 17 residues. Losses at the gene ends were 0 bases for V and 3 bases for J; bases not matched to a gene: 9.